This T cell receptor (beta chain) was sequenced in a study of lymphopenia after photon versus proton radiotherapy. Findings and limits, study-wide: Post-nadir diversity loss with photons came from oligoclonal expansion, particularly CD8+ Temra cells.

Measured with immunoSEQ multiplex PCR; TCRdb has only the in-frame clones, and not every one. The sample consists of 65,000 to 85,000 clones, around 92% of them appearing once. The junction had 6 bases not matched to a gene; V was cut back by 7 bases and J by 7 bases. The CDR3 runs 13 residues. Germline CDR1 and CDR2: SQVTM and ANQGSEA. To note about this clone: Antigen unknown.

Specimen: peripheral blood, collected from a patient treated with photon-based radiotherapy. This chain joins TRBV29-1 and TRBJ1-4, with 10 bases aligning to TRBD1. The TCR comes from a woman aged 40-49 years with cholangiocarcinoma. The CDR3 spells CSARQGASEKLFF. Here the CDR3 DNA reads TGCAGCGCCCGACAGGGGGCGAGTGAAAAACTGTTTTTT. Full variable domain (rest looked up from reference TRBV29-1 and TRBJ1-4): SAVISQKPSRDICQRGTSLTIQCQVDSQVTMMFWYRQQPGQSLTLIATANQGSEATYESGFVIDKFPISRPNLTFSTLTVSNMSPEDSSIYLCSARQGASEKLFFGSGTQLSVL.